The 4 T cell receptor beta chains below come from one sample, sequenced in a study of blood T cell repertoires in COVID-19. Using immunoSEQ multiplex PCR, the repertoire was profiled, and TCRdb retains in-frame clones only, with some absent. The sample consists of approximately 150,000 clones, 86% of them appearing once. The sequencing sample was made of peripheral blood. The receptors derive from an older woman with acute or convalescent COVID-19.

This chain uses TRBV4-3 with TRBJ2-7, with TRBD1 matching 11 bases. CDR1 and CDR2 from the germline V gene are LGHNA and YSLEER. V shed 2 bases, J shed 2 bases, and the junction held 2 bases outside the gene matches. This CDR3 region has 15 residues. The DNA of the CDR3 is TGCGCCAGCAGCCAATCGGGACAGGGGGCCTACGAGCAGTACTTC. This gives the protein CASSQSGQGAYEQYF.

This chain uses TRBV27 with TRBJ2-3; tentative D call: TRBD1 (6 bases). Trimming left V 5 bases short and J 1 base short, with 19 bases between. Germline lookup yields CDR1 MNHEY and CDR2 SMNVEV (reference sequence). This CDR3 is built from 17 residues. CDR3 sequence: CASSPGARPGGTDTQYF. CDR3 DNA: TGTGCCAGCAGTCCCGGGGCCAGGCCAGGGGGCACAGATACGCAGTATTTT.

The V gene is TRBV30, the J gene TRBJ2-3, with D hard to call. V was shortened by 4 bases and J by 6 bases, with 20 bases between the two germline ends. Per germline, CDR1 GTSNPN and CDR2 SVGIG (reference sequence). This CDR3 is built from 15 residues. CDR3 residues: CAWNGNRASADTQYF. As DNA, the CDR3 is TGTGCCTGGAACGGTAACAGAGCCTCCGCGGATACGCAGTATTTT.

The chain joins TRBV7-6 to TRBJ1-1, with 7 bases that match TRBD1. The junction had 5 bases not matched to a gene; V was cut back by 1 base and J by 3 bases. Looked up from germline, CDR1 is SGHVS and CDR2 is FNYEAQ. The CDR3 length is 15 residues. CDR3 nucleotide sequence: TGTGCCAGCAGCTTAGACCAGGGGGAGCACACTGAAGCTTTCTTT. Residues: CASSLDQGEHTEAFF.